The present entry profiles one T cell receptor beta chain with its context. Its specificity is unknown. This record belongs to a study of cytomegalovirus exposure and HLA in healthy donors. Study overall: Counted in an early data release were tens of millions of unique TCRs from HLA-typed donors. Study findings and constraints: In most subjects, TCR beta sequences reportedly gave accurate predictions of HLA-A and HLA-B alleles. Roughly even sequencing depth across donors was the assumption behind the presence/absence analyses. A later analysis linked 16,951 TCR beta sequences to HLA alleles at 0.05 false discovery rate.

PCR involved 60 Vbeta and 13 Jbeta primers. Sequencing was performed with immunoSEQ multiplex PCR; in TCRdb, only in-frame clones are kept and a portion is missing. The repertoire has about 140,000 clones, almost 85% of them found once; the top ten carry 3.2%. Germline V gene sequence: CDR1 SGHAT, CDR2 FQNNGV. This CDR3 has 13 residues. V was clipped by 5 bases and J by 5 bases, with 12 bases between them. The sequence was collected from a man younger than 35 in good health and CMV-seropositive. The source material was PBMCs. The chain is built from TRBV11-2 and TRBJ1-1; the D is unclear. The CDR3 region is CASSQVGGTEAFF. The CDR3 bases are TGTGCCAGCAGCCAAGTCGGAGGGACTGAAGCTTTCTTT.